This T cell receptor beta chain was captured by sequencing in a study of yellow fever vaccine responses in identical twins. Concerning this clonotype: The antigen remains unidentified.

TCRdb re-analysed the RT-PCR reads in MiXCR, keeping a single row per CDR3 protein. The sample lists some 5,900 distinct CDR3 sequences, about three quarters seen once, with 2.6% in the top ten. Study outcomes and limitations: Twins' vaccine T cell response reportedly gave the appearance of partial convergence and partial personalization.

Germline loops: CDR1 WNHNN, CDR2 SYGVQD (reference sequence). The ends were cut back, 3 bases at V and 6 bases at J, with 8 bases in the middle. The CDR3 has 13 residues. The origin of this receptor is a young woman who received the yellow fever vaccine. This rearrangement joins TRBV10-1 to TRBJ2-2; D is ambiguous. The material sequenced was T cells from blood (PBMCs), unsorted or a sorted subset (not recorded which), taken before or after yellow fever vaccination (not recorded which). In nucleotides, the CDR3 is TGCGCCAGCAGTGACAGGTCGGCCGGGGAGCTGTTTTTT. This translates into CASSDRSAGELFF.